This is a list of T cell receptor beta chains from one sample in a study of prognosis after radiotherapy for stage I lung cancer. TCRdb independently ran MiXCR on the multiplex PCR reads; one entry per CDR3 protein. The data show about 35,000 distinct CDR3 sequences, around 30% seen once. Sequencing was performed on PBMCs, taken before or after stereotactic body radiation therapy (not recorded which). Receptors originate from a donor older than 45 with non-small cell lung cancer. Each CDR3 is given with its conserved first and last residue. Fields, in order: V gene, D gene, clone size, J gene, CDR3 protein, CDR3 DNA. D genes are given only for firm matches. The size field is filled for only some rows; it gives once, few, many or a size class.

v_gene: TRBV20-1
d_gene: TRBD1
abundance: -
j_gene: TRBJ2-6
CDR3aa: CSATPTGGDVGANVLTF
CDR3nt: TGCAGTGCCACTCCGACAGGGGGCGATGTCGGGGCCAACGTCCTGACTTTC

v_gene: TRBV6-5
d_gene: -
abundance: -
j_gene: TRBJ1-5
CDR3aa: CASSYGRTNQPQHF
CDR3nt: TGTGCCAGCAGTTACGGTCGGACCAATCAGCCCCAGCATTTT

v_gene: TRBV28
d_gene: TRBD1
abundance: many
j_gene: TRBJ1-4
CDR3aa: CASSPGTGLTNEKLFF
CDR3nt: TGTGCCAGCAGCCCCGGGACAGGGCTAACTAATGAAAAACTGTTTTTT

v_gene: TRBV7-2
d_gene: TRBD1
abundance: many
j_gene: TRBJ1-3
CDR3aa: CASKQGQHSGNTIYF
CDR3nt: TGTGCCAGCAAGCAGGGACAGCACTCTGGAAACACCATATATTTT

v_gene: TRBV7-9
d_gene: -
abundance: -
j_gene: TRBJ2-5
CDR3aa: CASSLPLDPQETQYF
CDR3nt: TGTGCCAGCAGCCTCCCCCTGGACCCTCAAGAGACCCAGTACTTC

v_gene: TRBV5-4
d_gene: TRBD1
abundance: many
j_gene: TRBJ2-7
CDR3aa: CASSRIPGQNSYEQYF
CDR3nt: TGTGCCAGCAGCCGTATTCCGGGACAGAACTCCTACGAGCAGTACTTC

v_gene: TRBV12-3/TRBV12-4
d_gene: -
abundance: many
j_gene: TRBJ2-3
CDR3aa: CASSLEGGGTGHTQYF
CDR3nt: TGTGCCAGCAGTTTAGAAGGGGGGGGGACTGGGCATACGCAGTATTTT

v_gene: TRBV12-3/TRBV12-4
d_gene: -
abundance: -
j_gene: TRBJ1-2
CDR3aa: CASSHRRLGGYTF
CDR3nt: TGTGCCAGCAGTCATCGTCGACTCGGGGGCTACACCTTC

v_gene: TRBV19
d_gene: TRBD2
abundance: many
j_gene: TRBJ2-3
CDR3aa: CASSSGTSGGTDTQYF
CDR3nt: TGTGCCAGTAGTTCCGGGACTAGCGGGGGCACAGATACGCAGTATTTT

v_gene: TRBV5-5
d_gene: -
abundance: many
j_gene: TRBJ2-1
CDR3aa: CASSLFGDNEQFF
CDR3nt: TGTGCCAGCAGCTTGTTTGGAGACAATGAGCAGTTCTTC

v_gene: TRBV24-1
d_gene: TRBD2
abundance: many
j_gene: TRBJ2-3
CDR3aa: CATSSLRTSISTDTQYF
CDR3nt: TGTGCCACCAGTTCCCTTCGGACTAGCATATCGACAGATACGCAGTATTTT

v_gene: TRBV4-2
d_gene: TRBD1
abundance: -
j_gene: TRBJ2-2
CDR3aa: CASSQVQGAGELFF
CDR3nt: TGTGCCAGCAGCCAAGTACAGGGGGCCGGGGAGCTGTTTTTT

v_gene: TRBV20-1
d_gene: -
abundance: many
j_gene: TRBJ2-4
CDR3aa: CSASDLAKNIQYF
CDR3nt: TGCAGTGCTTCGGACCTAGCCAAAAACATTCAGTACTTC

v_gene: TRBV20-1
d_gene: -
abundance: few
j_gene: TRBJ1-4
CDR3aa: CSARAPITNEKLFF
CDR3nt: TGCAGTGCTAGAGCCCCTATAACTAATGAAAAACTGTTTTTT

v_gene: TRBV30
d_gene: -
abundance: many
j_gene: TRBJ1-4
CDR3aa: CAWGFAGEGEKLFF
CDR3nt: TGTGCCTGGGGATTCGCAGGGGAGGGAGAAAAACTGTTTTTT

v_gene: TRBV5-6
d_gene: -
abundance: -
j_gene: TRBJ1-6
CDR3aa: CASSFYTWTELGSPLHF
CDR3nt: TGTGCCAGCAGCTTTTATACCTGGACAGAGTTAGGTTCACCCCTCCACTTT

v_gene: TRBV6-1
d_gene: -
abundance: many
j_gene: TRBJ1-5
CDR3aa: CASTSGIGQPQHF
CDR3nt: TGTGCCAGCACCTCAGGGATAGGTCAGCCCCAGCATTTT

v_gene: TRBV30
d_gene: -
abundance: -
j_gene: TRBJ1-4
CDR3aa: CAWSVLWGGEKLFF
CDR3nt: TGTGCCTGGAGTGTACTGTGGGGTGGGGAAAAACTTTTTTTT